This TCR beta chain was found in a study of response to subunit inactivated influenza vaccine. From the RT-PCR reads, TCRdb called clonotypes with MiXCR, one entry per CDR3 protein. The repertoire holds 550,000 to 650,000 distinct CDR3 sequences, with 12% as singletons. The sample holds many counts of this clonotype. Its target is unknown. Study-wide points: It was suggested by the authors that few new T cells are recruited by each seasonal influenza vaccination.

The sequence was collected from a man between 50 and 59 years old who received an inactivated influenza vaccine. Sequenced here: PBMCs from blood, sampled on the day of vaccination.

This CDR3 reads CSAQAADRGTGELFF. CDR3 DNA sequence: TGCAGTGCACAGGCGGCGGACAGGGGCACCGGGGAGCTGTTTTTT. This sequence joins TRBV20-1 and TRBJ2-2; 9 bases match TRBD1. V shed 6 bases and J 4 bases; nucleotides not matched to a gene: 9. CDR3 size: 15 residues. Germline CDR1 DFQATT, CDR2 SNEGSKA (reference sequence).